This T cell receptor (beta chain) emerged from a study of tumor-infiltrating lymphocytes in primary liver carcinoma. Unsorted bulk tissue (roughly 17-33 mg) underwent RNA and DNA co-extraction. Those sampled were patients whose primary liver carcinoma was treated by surgical resection. Chronic HBV infection, untreated so far, was present in the patients. Findings and caveats of the study: Tumor-adjacent and tumor-blood pairs showed less overlap than tumor region pairs.

With a constant-region primer, TCR beta cDNA was made from 450 to 500 ng of total RNA. Nested multiplex PCR, run for three rounds with slightly modified ARM-PCR, yielded TCR beta libraries. A single record per CDR3 protein comes from TCRdb applying MiXCR to the multiplex PCR reads. The profile shows about 21,000 distinct CDR3 sequences, approximately 72% of them singletons. Notes on this clonotype: Its target is unknown. One junction end disagrees with the germline gene, perhaps due to a read error.

Sequenced material: liver tumor tissue from sampling region 1. Subset noted: tumor region T1, superior pole. The clonotype comes from a middle-aged man with primary liver carcinoma and hepatitis B virus infection.

The CDR3 is CASSFAGVLNAGELFF. The CDR3 DNA reads as TGTGCCAGCAGCTTTGCGGGAGTCTTGAACGCCGGGGAGCTTTTTTTT. The V call is TRBV7-8, the J call TRBJ2-2; 7 bases are shared with TRBD2. The germline V gene has CDR1 SGHVS and CDR2 FQNEAQ. The CDR3 loop spans 16 amino acids.